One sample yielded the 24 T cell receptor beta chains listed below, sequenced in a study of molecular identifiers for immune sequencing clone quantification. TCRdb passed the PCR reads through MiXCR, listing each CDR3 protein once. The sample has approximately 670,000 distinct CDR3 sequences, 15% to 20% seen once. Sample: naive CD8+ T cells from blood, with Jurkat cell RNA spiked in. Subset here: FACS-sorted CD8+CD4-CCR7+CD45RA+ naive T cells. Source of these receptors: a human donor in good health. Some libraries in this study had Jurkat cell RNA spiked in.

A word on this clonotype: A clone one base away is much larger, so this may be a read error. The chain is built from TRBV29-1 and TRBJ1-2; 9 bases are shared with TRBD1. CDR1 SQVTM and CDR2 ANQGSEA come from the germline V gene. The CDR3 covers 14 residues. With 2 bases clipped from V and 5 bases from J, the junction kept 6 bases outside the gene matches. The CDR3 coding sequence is TGCAGCGTTGAATCACTGACAGGGGGGTATGGCTACACCTTC. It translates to CSVESLTGGYGYTF.

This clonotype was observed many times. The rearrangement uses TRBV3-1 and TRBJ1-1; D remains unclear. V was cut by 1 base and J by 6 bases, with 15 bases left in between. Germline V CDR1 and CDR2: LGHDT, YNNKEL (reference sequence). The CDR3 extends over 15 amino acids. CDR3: CASSQGVYMAAEAFF. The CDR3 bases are TGTGCCAGCAGCCAAGGGGTTTATATGGCAGCTGAAGCTTTCTTT.

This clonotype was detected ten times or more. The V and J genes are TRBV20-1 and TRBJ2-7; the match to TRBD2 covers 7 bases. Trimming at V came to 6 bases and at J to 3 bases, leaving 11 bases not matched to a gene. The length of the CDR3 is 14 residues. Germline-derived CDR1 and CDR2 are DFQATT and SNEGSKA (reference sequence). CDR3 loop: CSATGPGGNYEQYF. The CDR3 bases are TGCAGTGCCACCGGGCCGGGGGGAAACTACGAGCAGTACTTC.

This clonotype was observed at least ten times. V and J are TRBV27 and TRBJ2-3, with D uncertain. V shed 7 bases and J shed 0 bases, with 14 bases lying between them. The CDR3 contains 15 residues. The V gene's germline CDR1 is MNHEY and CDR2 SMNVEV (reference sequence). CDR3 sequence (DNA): TGTGCCAGCACCTTGGGGTCTACTAGCACAGATACGCAGTATTTT. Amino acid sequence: CASTLGSTSTDTQYF.

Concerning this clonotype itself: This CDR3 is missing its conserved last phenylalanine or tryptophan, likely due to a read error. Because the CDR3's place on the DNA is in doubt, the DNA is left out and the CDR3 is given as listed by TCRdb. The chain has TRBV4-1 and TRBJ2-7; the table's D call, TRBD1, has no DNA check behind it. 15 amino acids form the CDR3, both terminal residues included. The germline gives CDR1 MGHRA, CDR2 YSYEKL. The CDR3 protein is CASSQTGTGRYEQHL.

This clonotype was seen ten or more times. CDR3 residues: CASSLGGGASLTNNEQFF. The CDR3 bases are TGTGCCAGCAGCTTAGGAGGGGGGGCATCCCTCACTAACAATGAGCAGTTCTTC. V is TRBV7-2 and J is TRBJ2-1, with D tentatively TRBD2 (7 bases). V lost 1 base and J lost 5, with 21 bases in between. The CDR3 is 18 residues long. Germline CDR1 SGHTA, CDR2 FQGNSA. Using reference TRBV7-2 and TRBJ2-1 for the parts outside the CDR3, the full variable domain is GAGVSQSPSNKVTEKGKDVELRCDPISGHTALYWYRQSLGQGLEFLIYFQGNSAPDKSGLPSDRFSAERTGGSVSTLTIQRTQQEDSAVYLCASSLGGGASLTNNEQFFGPGTRLTVL.

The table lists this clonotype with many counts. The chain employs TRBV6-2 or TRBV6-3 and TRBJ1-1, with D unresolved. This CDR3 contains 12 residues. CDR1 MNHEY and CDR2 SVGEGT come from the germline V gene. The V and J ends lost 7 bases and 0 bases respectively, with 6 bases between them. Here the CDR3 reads CASNTMNTEAFF. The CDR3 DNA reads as TGTGCCAGCAACACGATGAACACTGAAGCTTTCTTT.

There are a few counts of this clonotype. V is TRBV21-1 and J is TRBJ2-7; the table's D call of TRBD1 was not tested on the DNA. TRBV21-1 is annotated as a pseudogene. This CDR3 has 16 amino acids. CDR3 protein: CASSPTHGTGIHEQYF. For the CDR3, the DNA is TGTGCCAGCAGCCCCACCCACGGGACAGGGATCCACGAGCAGTACTTC.

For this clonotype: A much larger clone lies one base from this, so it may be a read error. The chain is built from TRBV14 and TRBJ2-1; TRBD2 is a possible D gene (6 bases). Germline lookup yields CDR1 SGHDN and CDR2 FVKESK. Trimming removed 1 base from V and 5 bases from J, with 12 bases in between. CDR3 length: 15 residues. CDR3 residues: CASSQAGSVHNEQFF. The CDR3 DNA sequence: TGTGCCAGCAGCCAAGCCGGGAGTGTCCACAATGAGCAGTTCTTC. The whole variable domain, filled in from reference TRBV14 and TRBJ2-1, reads EAGVTQFPSHSVIEKGQTVTLRCDPISGHDNLYWYRRVMGKEIKFLLHFVKESKQDESGMPNNRFLAERTGGTYSTLKVQPAELEDSGVYFCASSQAGSVHNEQFFGPGTRLTVL.

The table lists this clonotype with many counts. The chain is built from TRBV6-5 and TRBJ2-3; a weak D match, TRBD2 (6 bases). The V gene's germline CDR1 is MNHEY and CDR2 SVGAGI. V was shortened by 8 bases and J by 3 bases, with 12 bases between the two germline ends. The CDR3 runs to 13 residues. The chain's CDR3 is CASLGGSTDTQYF. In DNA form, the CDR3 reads TGTGCCAGCCTTGGGGGGTCAACAGATACGCAGTATTTT.

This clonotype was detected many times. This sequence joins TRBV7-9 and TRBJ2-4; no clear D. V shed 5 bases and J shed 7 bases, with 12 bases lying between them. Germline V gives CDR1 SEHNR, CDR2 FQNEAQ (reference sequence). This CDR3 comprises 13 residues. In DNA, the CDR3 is TGTGCCAGCAGCATCCTCCTTGGGAACATTCAGTACTTC. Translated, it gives CASSILLGNIQYF.

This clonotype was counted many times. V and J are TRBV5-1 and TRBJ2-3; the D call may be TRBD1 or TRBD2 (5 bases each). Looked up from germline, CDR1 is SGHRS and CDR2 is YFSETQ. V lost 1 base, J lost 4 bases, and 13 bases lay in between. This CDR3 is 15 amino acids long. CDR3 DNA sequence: TGCGCCAGCAGCTTGCCGGGGCCACTACCAGATACGCAGTATTTT. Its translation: CASSLPGPLPDTQYF.

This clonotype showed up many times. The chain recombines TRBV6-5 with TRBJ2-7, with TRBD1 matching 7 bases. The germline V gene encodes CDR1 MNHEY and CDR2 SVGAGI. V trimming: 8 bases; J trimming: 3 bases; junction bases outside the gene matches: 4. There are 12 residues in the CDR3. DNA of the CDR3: TGTGCCAGCGAGGACAGGAACTACGAGCAGTACTTC. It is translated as CASEDRNYEQYF.

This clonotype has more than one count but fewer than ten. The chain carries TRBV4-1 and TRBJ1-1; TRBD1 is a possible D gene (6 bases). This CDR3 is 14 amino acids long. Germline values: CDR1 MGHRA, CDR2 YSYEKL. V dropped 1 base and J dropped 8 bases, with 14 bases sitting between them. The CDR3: CASSQVQGTVEAFF. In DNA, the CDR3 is TGCGCCAGCAGCCAAGTACAGGGAACGGTGGAAGCTTTCTTT.

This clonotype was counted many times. The CDR3 spells CASSHGGRGRDEQYF. The DNA of the CDR3 is TGTGCCAGCAGCCATGGCGGCAGGGGGCGAGACGAGCAGTACTTC. This chain connects TRBV4-2 to TRBJ2-7; 8 nucleotides align to TRBD1. CDR3 length equals 15 residues. With V trimmed by 3 bases and J by 5 bases, 9 bases remained unmatched. Per germline, CDR1 LGHNA and CDR2 YNFKEQ.

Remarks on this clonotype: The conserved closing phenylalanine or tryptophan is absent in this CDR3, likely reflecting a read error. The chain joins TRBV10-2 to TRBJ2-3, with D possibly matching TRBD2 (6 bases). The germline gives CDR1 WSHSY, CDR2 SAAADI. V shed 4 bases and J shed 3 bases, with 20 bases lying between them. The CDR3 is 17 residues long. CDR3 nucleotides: TGCGCCAGCAGTGTTGGTCCGCCGGGGGATGGAACAGATACGCAGTATCTT. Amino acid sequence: CASSVGPPGDGTDTQYL.

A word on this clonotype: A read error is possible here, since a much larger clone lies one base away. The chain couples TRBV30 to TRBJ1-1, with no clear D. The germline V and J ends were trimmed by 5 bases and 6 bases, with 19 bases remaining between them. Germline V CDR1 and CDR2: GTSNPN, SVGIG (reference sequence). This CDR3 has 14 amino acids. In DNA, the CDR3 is TGTGCCTGGGGCACTGGGGTCGGCCCTCCTGAAGCTTTCTTT. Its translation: CAWGTGVGPPEAFF.

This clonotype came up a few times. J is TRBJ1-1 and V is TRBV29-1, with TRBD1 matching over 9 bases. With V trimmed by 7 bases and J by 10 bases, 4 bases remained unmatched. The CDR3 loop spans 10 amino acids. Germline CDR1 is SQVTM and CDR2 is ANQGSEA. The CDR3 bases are TGCAGCGATACGGGACAGGGAGCTTTCTTT. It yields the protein CSDTGQGAFF.

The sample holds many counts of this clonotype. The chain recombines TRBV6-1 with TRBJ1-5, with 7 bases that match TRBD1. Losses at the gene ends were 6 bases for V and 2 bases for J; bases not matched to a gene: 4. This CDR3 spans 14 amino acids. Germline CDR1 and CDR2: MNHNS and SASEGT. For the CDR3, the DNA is TGTGCCAGCAGGACAGGGCAGGGCAATCAGCCCCAGCATTTT. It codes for CASRTGQGNQPQHF.

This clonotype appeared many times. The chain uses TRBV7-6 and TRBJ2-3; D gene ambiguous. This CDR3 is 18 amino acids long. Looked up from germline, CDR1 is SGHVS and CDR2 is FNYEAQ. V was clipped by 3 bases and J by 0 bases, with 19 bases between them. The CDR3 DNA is TGTGCCAGCAGCTTCCCCCTTAGGACGGAAACTAGCACAGATACGCAGTATTTT. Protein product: CASSFPLRTETSTDTQYF.

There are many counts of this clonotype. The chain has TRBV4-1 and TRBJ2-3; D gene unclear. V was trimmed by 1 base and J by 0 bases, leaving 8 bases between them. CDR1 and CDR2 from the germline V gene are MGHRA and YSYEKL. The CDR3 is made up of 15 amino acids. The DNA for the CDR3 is TGCGCCAGCAGCCAAGGAAGGCATAGCACAGATACGCAGTATTTT. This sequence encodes CASSQGRHSTDTQYF.

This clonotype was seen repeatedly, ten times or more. The CDR3: CASSPGTVNSPLHF. In DNA form, the CDR3 reads TGTGCCAGTAGTCCTGGGACAGTTAATTCACCCCTCCACTTT. J is TRBJ1-6 and V is TRBV19; 7 positions match TRBD1. Germline CDR1 is LNHDA and CDR2 is SQIVND (reference sequence). The length of the CDR3 is 14 residues. Trimming at V came to 5 bases and at J to 6 bases, leaving 4 bases not matched to a gene.

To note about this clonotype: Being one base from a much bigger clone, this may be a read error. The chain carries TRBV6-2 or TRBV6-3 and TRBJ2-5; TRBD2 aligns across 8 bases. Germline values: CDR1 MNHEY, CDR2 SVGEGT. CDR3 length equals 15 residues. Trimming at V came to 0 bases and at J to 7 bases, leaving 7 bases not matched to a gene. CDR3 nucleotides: TGTGCCAGCAGTTACTCGATGGGACTAGAAGGGACCCAGTACTTC. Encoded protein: CASSYSMGLEGTQYF.

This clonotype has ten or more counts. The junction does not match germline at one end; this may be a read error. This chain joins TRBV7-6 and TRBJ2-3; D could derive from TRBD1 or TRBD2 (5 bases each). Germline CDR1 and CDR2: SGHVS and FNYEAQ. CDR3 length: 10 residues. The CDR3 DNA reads TGTGCCAGCAGCTTAGCCCACCGGGACTTT. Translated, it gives CASSLAHRDF.